This is a list of T cell receptor beta chains from one sample in a study of shared clonotypes between healthy human individuals. The method was immunoSEQ multiplex PCR; TCRdb's version includes in-frame clones alone and lacks a portion of them. In the table there are more than 550,000 clones, 55% to 75% of which are singletons. Sequenced material: memory CD4+ T cells sorted from blood. These receptors all stem from a woman under 40 in good health. The CDR3 runs from the conserved cysteine through the conserved F or W. The order of the fields is J gene, D gene, clone size, V gene, CDR3 DNA, CDR3 protein. The D gene is left open where the match is weak. Only part of the rows carry a size: once, few, many, or a class if the clone is expanded.

j_call: TRBJ2-1; d_call: TRBD2; clone_size: NA; v_call: TRBV18; cdr3_nt: TGTGCCAGCTCACCACGGAGAGCGGGAGTCAATGAGCAGTTCTTC; cdr3_aa: CASSPRRAGVNEQFF
j_call: TRBJ1-5; d_call: NA; clone_size: once; v_call: TRBV28; cdr3_nt: TGTGCCAGCAGTTTACACGGCGGCAGCGGTCAGCCCCAGCATTTT; cdr3_aa: CASSLHGGSGQPQHF
j_call: TRBJ1-1; d_call: NA; clone_size: NA; v_call: TRBV6-1; cdr3_nt: TGTGCCAGCAGTGAAGCGGGCCAGAACACTGAAGCTTTCTTT; cdr3_aa: CASSEAGQNTEAFF
j_call: TRBJ2-6; d_call: NA; clone_size: NA; v_call: TRBV4-1; cdr3_nt: TGCGCCAGCAGCCAAGATTTGGCGGTCTCAGCTGGGGCCAACGTCCTGACTTTC; cdr3_aa: CASSQDLAVSAGANVLTF
j_call: TRBJ1-4; d_call: NA; clone_size: NA; v_call: TRBV29-1; cdr3_nt: TGCAGCGTTGTTTTATCAAGTAATGAAAAACTGTTTTTT; cdr3_aa: CSVVLSSNEKLFF
j_call: TRBJ2-7; d_call: NA; clone_size: NA; v_call: TRBV11-2; cdr3_nt: TGTGCCAGCAGCTTAGGTGGACCCCCCGGGTACTTC; cdr3_aa: CASSLGGPPGYF
j_call: TRBJ2-3; d_call: TRBD2; clone_size: few; v_call: TRBV25-1; cdr3_nt: TGTGCCAGCACCGGAACACTAGCGACAGATACGCAGTATTTT; cdr3_aa: CASTGTLATDTQYF
j_call: TRBJ2-7; d_call: TRBD2; clone_size: NA; v_call: TRBV11-2; cdr3_nt: TGTGCCAGCAGCCCCGGACTAGCGGGAGGACGCGAGCAGTACTTC; cdr3_aa: CASSPGLAGGREQYF
j_call: TRBJ2-3; d_call: TRBD1; clone_size: few; v_call: TRBV5-1; cdr3_nt: TGCGCCAGCAGGACAGGGGGCACAGATACGCAGTATTTT; cdr3_aa: CASRTGGTDTQYF
j_call: TRBJ2-7; d_call: TRBD1; clone_size: NA; v_call: TRBV7-9; cdr3_nt: TGTGCCAGCAGCCCGGGGACAGGGGACGAGCAGTACTTC; cdr3_aa: CASSPGTGDEQYF
j_call: TRBJ1-5; d_call: NA; clone_size: NA; v_call: TRBV18; cdr3_nt: TGTGCCAGCTCACCAAGAGGGAGGGATCAGCCCCAGCATTTT; cdr3_aa: CASSPRGRDQPQHF
j_call: TRBJ2-2; d_call: NA; clone_size: NA; v_call: TRBV10-3; cdr3_nt: TGTGCCATCAGTGACTGGGGACCGAACACCGGGGAGCTGTTTTTT; cdr3_aa: CAISDWGPNTGELFF
j_call: TRBJ1-5; d_call: NA; clone_size: NA; v_call: TRBV30; cdr3_nt: TGTGCCTGGAGTGTACTTTCGGGGTCTCAGCCCCAGCATTTT; cdr3_aa: CAWSVLSGSQPQHF
j_call: TRBJ2-3; d_call: NA; clone_size: once; v_call: TRBV29-1; cdr3_nt: TGCAGCGCCTCTAGCGATACGCAGTATTTT; cdr3_aa: CSASSDTQYF
j_call: TRBJ2-3; d_call: NA; clone_size: NA; v_call: TRBV6-5; cdr3_nt: TGTGCCAGCAGGCCCGGATACACAGATACGCAGTATTTT; cdr3_aa: CASRPGYTDTQYF
j_call: TRBJ2-1; d_call: NA; clone_size: few; v_call: TRBV6-6; cdr3_nt: TGTGCCACAAACCCCCTCGCGGGCAGCTACAATGAGCAGTTCTTC; cdr3_aa: CATNPLAGSYNEQFF
j_call: TRBJ2-1; d_call: TRBD2; clone_size: NA; v_call: TRBV4-1; cdr3_nt: TGCGCCAGCAGCCAAGATATTGCTAGCGGGAGGAATGAGCAGTTCTTC; cdr3_aa: CASSQDIASGRNEQFF
j_call: TRBJ2-2; d_call: NA; clone_size: NA; v_call: TRBV15; cdr3_nt: TGTGCCACCAGGACGGACAACACCGGGGAGCTGTTTTTT; cdr3_aa: CATRTDNTGELFF
j_call: TRBJ1-5; d_call: NA; clone_size: NA; v_call: TRBV27; cdr3_nt: TGTGCCAGCAGACGCACCCAGGACAGTTTAGGGCCCCAGCATTTT; cdr3_aa: CASRRTQDSLGPQHF
j_call: TRBJ2-6; d_call: NA; clone_size: few; v_call: TRBV6-6; cdr3_nt: TGTGCCAGCAGGGACCCAGGGTTCGGGGCCAACGTCCTGACTTTC; cdr3_aa: CASRDPGFGANVLTF
j_call: TRBJ2-1; d_call: NA; clone_size: NA; v_call: TRBV27; cdr3_nt: TGTGCCAGCAGTTACGGGACGGAACTCTCCTACAATGAGCAGTTCTTC; cdr3_aa: CASSYGTELSYNEQFF
j_call: TRBJ2-3; d_call: TRBD2; clone_size: NA; v_call: TRBV5-1; cdr3_nt: TGCGCCAGCAGCTCCTATAGCGGGAGGAAGAACACAGATACGCAGTATTTT; cdr3_aa: CASSSYSGRKNTDTQYF
j_call: TRBJ2-2; d_call: NA; clone_size: NA; v_call: TRBV5-1; cdr3_nt: TGCGCCAGCAGCGGTACCATCGGGGAGCTGTTTTTT; cdr3_aa: CASSGTIGELFF
j_call: TRBJ2-1; d_call: TRBD2; clone_size: NA; v_call: TRBV19; cdr3_nt: TGTGCCAGCCGAACTAGCGGGAGTTACAATGAGCAGTTCTTC; cdr3_aa: CASRTSGSYNEQFF
j_call: TRBJ1-5; d_call: NA; clone_size: NA; v_call: TRBV5-1; cdr3_nt: TGCGCCAGCAGCCCGCCTCAGCCCCAGCATTTT; cdr3_aa: CASSPPQPQHF
j_call: TRBJ2-5; d_call: NA; clone_size: NA; v_call: TRBV25-1; cdr3_nt: TGTGCCAGCAGTGAAAAAGTGACCCAGTACTTC; cdr3_aa: CASSEKVTQYF
j_call: TRBJ1-3; d_call: NA; clone_size: NA; v_call: TRBV25-1; cdr3_nt: TGTGCCAGCAGTGATAACACAGGGATCTCTGGAAACACCATATATTTT; cdr3_aa: CASSDNTGISGNTIYF
j_call: TRBJ2-1; d_call: NA; clone_size: NA; v_call: TRBV6-6; cdr3_nt: TGTGCCAGCGGAGGCCTTTACAATGAGCAGTTCTTC; cdr3_aa: CASGGLYNEQFF
j_call: TRBJ2-1; d_call: NA; clone_size: NA; v_call: TRBV19; cdr3_nt: TGTGCCAGTAGGGCTATGGGGGAGCGGCCGAGGAATGAGCAGTTCTTC; cdr3_aa: CASRAMGERPRNEQFF
j_call: TRBJ1-1; d_call: NA; clone_size: NA; v_call: TRBV5-1; cdr3_nt: TGCGCCAGCAGCCCGAGGGTGGGAGGGACTGAAGCTTTCTTT; cdr3_aa: CASSPRVGGTEAFF
j_call: TRBJ2-2; d_call: NA; clone_size: once; v_call: TRBV6-1; cdr3_nt: TGTGCCAGCAGGGTAGAACAGGGGAACACCGGGGAGCTGTTTTTT; cdr3_aa: CASRVEQGNTGELFF
j_call: TRBJ2-3; d_call: TRBD1; clone_size: few; v_call: TRBV27; cdr3_nt: TGTGCCAGCAGTTCTTACCGGACAGGGTCCGGACAGTATTTT; cdr3_aa: CASSSYRTGSGQYF
j_call: TRBJ2-1; d_call: TRBD1; clone_size: many; v_call: TRBV6-1; cdr3_nt: TGTGCCAGCAGTCAAGGGACAGGGGATGAGCAGTTCTTC; cdr3_aa: CASSQGTGDEQFF
j_call: TRBJ2-6; d_call: NA; clone_size: few; v_call: TRBV11-2; cdr3_nt: TGTGCCAGCAGCTTAGTTATGCAGGGCTCTGGGGCCAACGTCCTGACTTTC; cdr3_aa: CASSLVMQGSGANVLTF
j_call: TRBJ2-3; d_call: NA; clone_size: NA; v_call: TRBV7-2; cdr3_nt: TGTGCCAGCAGCTTAGGGTTCGGCACAGATACGCAGTATTTT; cdr3_aa: CASSLGFGTDTQYF
j_call: TRBJ2-5; d_call: NA; clone_size: NA; v_call: TRBV29-1; cdr3_nt: TGCAGCGTTGAAGTTGACAGTATGGAGACCCAGTACTTC; cdr3_aa: CSVEVDSMETQYF
j_call: TRBJ2-5; d_call: TRBD1; clone_size: NA; v_call: TRBV28; cdr3_nt: TGTGCCAGCAGCCCAGGGGACAGCCAAGAGACCCAGTACTTC; cdr3_aa: CASSPGDSQETQYF
j_call: TRBJ2-3; d_call: TRBD2; clone_size: NA; v_call: TRBV19; cdr3_nt: TGTGCCAGTAGTATAGGTGGACTAGACCCAGATACGCAGTATTTT; cdr3_aa: CASSIGGLDPDTQYF
j_call: TRBJ2-1; d_call: NA; clone_size: few; v_call: TRBV7-2; cdr3_nt: TGTGCCAGCAGGATCGAGGACTTCACTTACAATGAGCAGTTCTTC; cdr3_aa: CASRIEDFTYNEQFF
j_call: TRBJ2-1; d_call: TRBD2; clone_size: NA; v_call: TRBV9; cdr3_nt: TGTGCCAGCAGCGTAGCGCCCCTAGCGGGAGGGAGCTCCTACAATGAGCAGTTCTTC; cdr3_aa: CASSVAPLAGGSSYNEQFF
j_call: TRBJ1-5; d_call: NA; clone_size: once; v_call: TRBV6-6; cdr3_nt: TGTGCCAGCAGTCAGACGGGCAATCAGCCCCAGCATTTT; cdr3_aa: CASSQTGNQPQHF
j_call: TRBJ2-5; d_call: NA; clone_size: NA; v_call: TRBV25-1; cdr3_nt: TGTGCCAGCTCCGTCGGCCAGGCGTTACAAGAGACCCAGTACTTC; cdr3_aa: CASSVGQALQETQYF
j_call: TRBJ2-2; d_call: NA; clone_size: NA; v_call: TRBV4-1; cdr3_nt: TGTGCCAGCGGGAGGGTCGGACAGGGGAGAACCGGGGAGCTGTTTTTT; cdr3_aa: CASGRVGQGRTGELFF
j_call: TRBJ2-7; d_call: NA; clone_size: once; v_call: TRBV6-4; cdr3_nt: TGTGCCAGCAGTTCTTACGGGGGTGGATACGAGCAGTACTTC; cdr3_aa: CASSSYGGGYEQYF
j_call: TRBJ2-6; d_call: NA; clone_size: NA; v_call: TRBV27; cdr3_nt: TGTGCCAGCACTAGGCTTACAGGTTTCTCTGGGGCCAACGTCCTGACTTTC; cdr3_aa: CASTRLTGFSGANVLTF
j_call: TRBJ2-7; d_call: NA; clone_size: NA; v_call: TRBV29-1; cdr3_nt: TGCAGCGTTGTGAGAGGGGCCTACGAGCAGTACTTC; cdr3_aa: CSVVRGAYEQYF
j_call: TRBJ2-3; d_call: NA; clone_size: NA; v_call: TRBV18; cdr3_nt: TGTGCCAGCTCACCACCGGCTAGCGTATCCACGGATACGCAGTATTTT; cdr3_aa: CASSPPASVSTDTQYF
j_call: TRBJ1-1; d_call: NA; clone_size: NA; v_call: TRBV5-1; cdr3_nt: TGCGCCAGCAGCTTGGCGGGACAGAACACTGAAGCTTTCTTT; cdr3_aa: CASSLAGQNTEAFF
j_call: TRBJ1-1; d_call: NA; clone_size: few; v_call: TRBV29-1; cdr3_nt: TGCAGCGTTGGAGGGGGTCGCCAAGCTTTCTTT; cdr3_aa: CSVGGGRQAFF
j_call: TRBJ2-2; d_call: NA; clone_size: once; v_call: TRBV19; cdr3_nt: TGTGCCAGTAGGGCCCGCGGTACAGGGCACACCGGGGAGCTGTTTTTT; cdr3_aa: CASRARGTGHTGELFF
j_call: TRBJ2-3; d_call: TRBD2; clone_size: NA; v_call: TRBV6-5; cdr3_nt: TGTGCAAGCCTGGGACTAGGGGATACGCAGTATTTT; cdr3_aa: CASLGLGDTQYF
j_call: TRBJ2-5; d_call: TRBD2; clone_size: NA; v_call: TRBV5-4; cdr3_nt: TGTGCCAGCAGCTTGGACCTAGCGGGAGTGGGGGAGACCCAGTACTTC; cdr3_aa: CASSLDLAGVGETQYF
j_call: TRBJ2-1; d_call: NA; clone_size: NA; v_call: TRBV15; cdr3_nt: TGTGCCACCAGCAGAGATGCGGGGTCTCTTGTGCAGTTCTTC; cdr3_aa: CATSRDAGSLVQFF
j_call: TRBJ2-7; d_call: TRBD1; clone_size: few; v_call: TRBV5-4; cdr3_nt: TGTGCCAGCAGCTTGCGGCAGGGGGCGATCTACGAGCAGTACTTC; cdr3_aa: CASSLRQGAIYEQYF
j_call: TRBJ2-1; d_call: TRBD2; clone_size: NA; v_call: TRBV19; cdr3_nt: TGTGCCAGTAGTATATATATTAGGGCGGGAGCCTACAATGAGCAGTTCTTC; cdr3_aa: CASSIYIRAGAYNEQFF